The present T cell receptor (beta chain) was sequenced within a study of T cell clonality in common variable immunodeficiency (dated by TCRdb to between 2014 and 2017). Overall study results and their limits: Even though DNA input was equal, the average per sample came to approximately 74,000 unique sequences for controls compared with 30,000 to 40,000 for CVID samples. According to the authors, finding the cause of the higher clonality in CVID would require sequencing the repertoires of T cell subpopulations. Reportedly, TCRbeta sequences from CVID had fewer deletions and N-nucleotide insertions, and highly modified clones with 13 or more V deletions were absent from CVID. Fewer TCRbeta clones were shared among CVID subjects than among healthy controls (p < 0.0001). Correlations between repertoire features and clinical complications were limited by patient heterogeneity within the CVID cohort. TCRbeta clonality was higher in CVID subjects than in healthy controls (t-test p = 0.018), and the increase was most characteristic of about a third of subjects.

Most of the CVID patients and most of the healthy controls were of Caucasian heritage. From each donor, about 5 to 8 ml of heparinized peripheral whole blood was collected. Genomic DNA from adults with common variable immune deficiency (CVID) and from healthy adult controls was used for sequencing of TCRbeta CDR3 repertoires. The control group comprised some 22 healthy adult volunteers, some 12 female and about ten male, aged about 23 to 75 years with a mean age of 34. Diluted blood was density-centrifuged over Hypaque 1077 or Ficoll-Paque to isolate peripheral blood mononuclear cells. Genomic DNA was extracted from unsorted mononuclear cells by Qiagen column purification or by a centrifugation-based method. Equivalent amounts of genomic DNA from CVID and control samples were used as sequencing input. For every sample, a 60 bp segment covering the rearranged TCRbeta CDR3 region was amplified and then sequenced. The immunoSEQ assay, a bias-corrected multiplex PCR with high-throughput sequencing, was employed for TCRbeta amplification. Per the authors' processing: Every unique nucleotide sequence was considered a clone and was annotated with V, D and J genes, copy number and frequency. Sequences were labeled productive if in frame, and non-productive if out of frame or containing stop codons. As previously described, clonality was calculated on the basis of Shannon's entropy. The predicted amino acid sequences of productive clones were used to derive mean CDR3 Kyte-Doolittle hydropathy. Hierarchical clustering of scaled V gene usage was performed with the R hclust function using Manhattan distance and complete linkage. To assess clone sharing by CDR3 amino acid sequence, 12 repertoires per group were resampled over 100 rounds. The repertoires were searched for 70 published EBV-specific TCRbeta sequences and 200 to 300 published CMV-specific TCRbeta sequences. After a couple of CVID samples that produced fewer than 10,000 sequences were dropped from the analysis, some 41 CVID repertoires remained. TCRdb provides this immuneACCESS table in a form limited to in-frame rearrangements. Some clones are lacking; in checked studies, under half of them reflect an unresolved V gene, and why the rest are absent is not known. V and J calls plus clone size are reproduced from that table; the DNA served to infer D and trimming. In this sample, tens of thousands of clones appear, none counted once only. Of the sample, approximately 2% is held by the ten largest clones.

The CDR3 numbers 14 residues from cysteine through phenylalanine. Shown are 33 bases from within the CDR3, in frame from base 1. According to the germline V gene, CDR1 reads SNHLY and CDR2 reads FYNNEI. Between the V and J ends, shortened by 8 bases and 0 bases respectively, the junction contains 11 bases. This clone was seen many times. Its antigen remains undetermined. Read data end 3 residues before the CDR3 end; the end is taken from the germline J gene. The sequencing input was peripheral blood mononuclear cells. This clonotype was obtained from a person aged 18 to 70 in good health. This chain joins TRBV2 to TRBJ1-3; the best D guess is TRBD1, with 5 bases matching. The CDR3 bases that were read are TGTGCCAGCTCGACAGCGAACTCTGGAAACACC. This is translated as CASSTANSGNT. The whole CDR3 protein reads CASSTANSGNTIYF. Reference TRBV2 and TRBJ1-3 proteins supply the regions before and after the CDR3; the full variable domain is: EPEVTQTPSHQVTQMGQEVILRCVPISNHLYFYWYRQILGQKVEFLVSFYNNEISEKSEIFDDQFSVERPDGSNFTLKIRSTKLEDSAMYFCASSTANSGNTIYFGEGSWLTVV.